The rows below give T cell receptor beta chains drawn from one sample of a study of T cell responses to AZD1222 COVID-19 vaccine. Assay used: immunoSEQ multiplex PCR; TCRdb lists only in-frame clones, some missing. This table holds 100,000 to 120,000 clones, roughly four fifths found once. The material was peripheral blood, obtained on day 0 of AZD1222 vaccination. These receptors all come from an adult in good health. Both conserved end residues are part of each CDR3. The D gene is left open where the match is weak. Some rows mark clone size as missing; the rest say once, few, many or name a class of expanded clone.

.	TRBJ2-7	.	TRBV7-2	TGTGCCAGCAGCCAGGGTGGGGTAGCGTCCTACGAGCAGTACTTC	CASSQGGVASYEQYF
.	TRBJ2-3	.	TRBV9	TGTGCCAGCAGCGTAGAGTCAGGCACAGATACGCAGTATTTT	CASSVESGTDTQYF
TRBD1	TRBJ1-4	.	TRBV6-5	TGTGCCAGCAGTTACGGGACAGCTACTAATGAAAAACTGTTTTTT	CASSYGTATNEKLFF
TRBD1	TRBJ1-5	.	TRBV27	TGTGCCAGCAGCTGGACAGGGCTAGGCAATCAGCCCCAGCATTTT	CASSWTGLGNQPQHF
TRBD1	TRBJ2-1	.	TRBV5-1	TGCGCCAGCAGCTCAGGACAGGGAGTTAACGTCAAGTACAATGAGCAGTTCTTC	CASSSGQGVNVKYNEQFF
TRBD1	TRBJ1-1	.	TRBV19	TGTGCCAGTAGTATAGGGCAGGGGGTCGGAAACACTGAAGCTTTCTTT	CASSIGQGVGNTEAFF
TRBD2	TRBJ2-1	.	TRBV7-2	TGTGCCAGCAGCTTAGCGGGAGGGCCGGGATATGGCTCCTACAATGAGCAGTTCTTC	CASSLAGGPGYGSYNEQFF
.	TRBJ2-5	.	TRBV3-1/TRBV3-2	TGTGCCAGCAGTTCTTTAGCAGGCCCAATGAAAGCAAAGACCCAGTACTTC	CASSSLAGPMKAKTQYF
.	TRBJ1-2	.	TRBV5-1	TGCGCCAGCAGCTTGCCGCCGACGGGCTACACCTTC	CASSLPPTGYTF
.	TRBJ2-7	.	TRBV5-5	TGTGCCAGCAGCTTGCGGGAGACCTACGAGCAGTACTTC	CASSLRETYEQYF
.	TRBJ2-7	.	TRBV7-2	TGTGCCAGCAGCTCACTAGGGTCGTTCGGCGAGCAGTACTTC	CASSSLGSFGEQYF
.	TRBJ2-7	.	TRBV12-5	TGTGCTAGTGGTTTGGCCCCGAAGGGGGGCTCTTACGAGCAGTACTTC	CASGLAPKGGSYEQYF
TRBD1	TRBJ2-6	once	TRBV3-1/TRBV3-2	TGTGCCAGCAGCCAATTCACAGGGGGTAGTGGGGCCAACGTCCTGACTTTC	CASSQFTGGSGANVLTF
TRBD1	TRBJ1-2	.	TRBV28	TGTGCCAGCAGTCGACAGGGGAATAGCTATGGCTACACCTTC	CASSRQGNSYGYTF
TRBD1	TRBJ1-4	.	TRBV11-2	TGTGCCAGCAGCCGGGGACAGCTTAATGAAAAACTGTTTTTT	CASSRGQLNEKLFF
TRBD1	TRBJ1-1	.	TRBV7-9	TGTGCCAGCAGCTTTGCAGGGGGCACTGAAGCTTTCTTT	CASSFAGGTEAFF
.	TRBJ2-3	.	TRBV5-1	TGCGCCAGCAGCCTCGGGGCAGGAGATACGCAGTATTTT	CASSLGAGDTQYF